This T cell receptor (beta chain) comes out of a study of radiation and T cells in renal cell carcinoma. Points from the study as a whole: Baseline intratumoral clonotype presence is unknown without pretreatment biopsies. Top tumor clonotypes rose in blood 2 weeks post-radiation, then contracted.

Germline CDR1 reads LNHDA; CDR2 reads SQIVND (reference sequence). Trimming stripped 9 bases from V and 8 bases from J, with 25 bases between. CDR3 length equals 15 residues. The time point: blood 2 weeks post-SBRT. Indicated treatment: 15 Gy SBRT to primary tumor, nephrectomy 4 weeks later. Clear cell pathology was present in this patient's renal cell carcinoma. Concerning this clone itself: Its antigen remains unknown.

The repertoire was sequenced with immunoSEQ multiplex PCR; TCRdb's copy has only in-frame clones and lacks some. Of about 26,000 clones detected, 81% appear once; the ten largest clones hold 25% to 40%. The V call is TRBV19, the J call TRBJ1-2; possible D gene TRBD1, 5 bases. The TCR originated in a man aged 55 to 70 with renal cell carcinoma. Sequencing used blood, obtained from a patient whose treatment included radiotherapy and nephrectomy. CDR3 sequence (DNA): TGTGCCAGCATAAACACGGCCGGGACTCTGAGAGGCTACACCTTC. Translated: CASINTAGTLRGYTF.